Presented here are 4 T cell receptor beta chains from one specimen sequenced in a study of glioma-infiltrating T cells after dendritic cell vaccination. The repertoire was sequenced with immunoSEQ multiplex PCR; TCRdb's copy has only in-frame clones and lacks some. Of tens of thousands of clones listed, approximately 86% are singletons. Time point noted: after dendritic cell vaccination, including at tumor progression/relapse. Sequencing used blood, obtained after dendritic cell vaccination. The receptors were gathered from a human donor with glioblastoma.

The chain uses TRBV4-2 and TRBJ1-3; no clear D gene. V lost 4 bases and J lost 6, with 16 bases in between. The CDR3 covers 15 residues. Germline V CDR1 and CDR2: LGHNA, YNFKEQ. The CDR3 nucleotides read TGTGCCAGCAGCCGTTCGGCGGGGTCCGAAAACACCATATATTTT. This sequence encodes CASSRSAGSENTIYF.

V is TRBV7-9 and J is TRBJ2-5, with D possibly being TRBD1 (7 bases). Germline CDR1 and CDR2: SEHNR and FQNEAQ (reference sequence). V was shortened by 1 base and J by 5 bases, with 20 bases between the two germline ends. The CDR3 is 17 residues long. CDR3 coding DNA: TGTGCCAGCAGCTTAGGCGAATGGAGGGGGCTCGTGGAGACCCAGTACTTC. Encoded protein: CASSLGEWRGLVETQYF.

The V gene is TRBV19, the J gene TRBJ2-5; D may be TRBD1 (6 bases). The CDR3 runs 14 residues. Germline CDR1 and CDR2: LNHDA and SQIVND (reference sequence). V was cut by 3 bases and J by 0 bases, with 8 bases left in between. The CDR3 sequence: CASSISGDQETQYF. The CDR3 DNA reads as TGTGCCAGTAGTATTTCAGGGGACCAAGAGACCCAGTACTTC.

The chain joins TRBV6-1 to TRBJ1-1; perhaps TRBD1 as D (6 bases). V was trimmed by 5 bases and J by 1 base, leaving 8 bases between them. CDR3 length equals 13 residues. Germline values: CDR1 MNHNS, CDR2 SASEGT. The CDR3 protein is CASSMTGNTEAFF. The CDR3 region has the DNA TGTGCCAGCAGTATGACAGGGAACACTGAAGCTTTCTTT.